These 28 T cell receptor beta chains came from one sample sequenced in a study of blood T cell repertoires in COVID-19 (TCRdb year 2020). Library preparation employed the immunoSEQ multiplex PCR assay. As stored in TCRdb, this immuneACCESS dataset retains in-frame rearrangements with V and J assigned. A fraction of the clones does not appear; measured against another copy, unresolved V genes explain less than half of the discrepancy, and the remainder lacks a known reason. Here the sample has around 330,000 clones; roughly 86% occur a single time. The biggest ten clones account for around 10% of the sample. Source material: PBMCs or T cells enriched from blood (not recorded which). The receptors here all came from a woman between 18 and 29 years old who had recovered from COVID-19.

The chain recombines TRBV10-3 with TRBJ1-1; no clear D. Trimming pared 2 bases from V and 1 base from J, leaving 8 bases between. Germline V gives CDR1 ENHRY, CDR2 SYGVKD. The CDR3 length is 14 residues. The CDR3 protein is CAISEHAQNTEAFF. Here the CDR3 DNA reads TGTGCCATCAGTGAGCACGCGCAGAACACTGAAGCTTTCTTT.

The CDR3 is CASSAASGSGRPNEQFF. The CDR3 bases are TGTGCCAGCAGCGCGGCGTCCGGGAGCGGCCGACCGAATGAGCAGTTCTTC. The chain joins TRBV7-2 to TRBJ2-1; tentatively, D is TRBD2 (6 bases). Germline V gene sequence: CDR1 SGHTA, CDR2 FQGNSA. V lost 5 bases and J lost 7, with 24 bases in between. The CDR3 covers 17 residues. Supplemented by reference TRBV7-2 and TRBJ2-1, the full variable domain reads GAGVSQSPSNKVTEKGKDVELRCDPISGHTALYWYRQSLGQGLEFLIYFQGNSAPDKSGLPSDRFSAERTGGSVSTLTIQRTQQEDSAVYLCASSAASGSGRPNEQFFGPGTRLTVL.

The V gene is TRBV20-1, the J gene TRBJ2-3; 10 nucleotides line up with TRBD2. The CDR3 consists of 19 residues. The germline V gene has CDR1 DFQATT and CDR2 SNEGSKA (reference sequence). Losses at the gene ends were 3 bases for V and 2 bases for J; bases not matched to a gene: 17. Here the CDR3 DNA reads TGCAGTGCTAGTGGCCCTGTCGATATAGCGGGAGGCAACACAGATACGCAGTATTTT. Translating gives CSASGPVDIAGGNTDTQYF.

The CDR3 here is CASSFNRGRRTGELFF. The CDR3 DNA is TGTGCCAGCAGCTTTAACAGGGGGCGCAGGACCGGGGAGCTGTTTTTT. V is TRBV7-2 and J is TRBJ2-2; 9 bases are shared with TRBD1. With V trimmed by 3 bases and J by 5 bases, 7 bases remained unmatched. Germline CDR1 and CDR2: SGHTA and FQGNSA. This CDR3 has 16 amino acids. Drawing the rest from reference TRBV7-2 and TRBJ2-2, the complete variable domain is GAGVSQSPSNKVTEKGKDVELRCDPISGHTALYWYRQSLGQGLEFLIYFQGNSAPDKSGLPSDRFSAERTGGSVSTLTIQRTQQEDSAVYLCASSFNRGRRTGELFFGEGSRLTVL.

The CDR3, as DNA: TGCAGCGTCAGGACTAGCGGGGGGGGGACCCAGTACTTC. This encodes CSVRTSGGGTQYF. J is TRBJ2-5 and V is TRBV29-1, with 15 bases aligning to TRBD2. V was pared by 6 bases and J by 7 bases, with 3 bases of the junction left unmatched. The CDR3 totals 13 residues. CDR1 SQVTM and CDR2 ANQGSEA come from the germline V gene. Full variable domain (remainder filled in from reference TRBV29-1 and TRBJ2-5): SAVISQKPSRDICQRGTSLTIQCQVDSQVTMMFWYRQQPGQSLTLIATANQGSEATYESGFVIDKFPISRPNLTFSTLTVSNMSPEDSSIYLCSVRTSGGGTQYFGPGTRLLVL.

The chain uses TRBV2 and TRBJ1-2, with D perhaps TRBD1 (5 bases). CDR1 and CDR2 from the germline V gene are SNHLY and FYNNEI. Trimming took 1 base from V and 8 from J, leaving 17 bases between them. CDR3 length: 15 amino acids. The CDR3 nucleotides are TGTGCCAGCAGTGAAGATGCAGGGCCCCATTGGGGCTACACCTTC. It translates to CASSEDAGPHWGYTF.

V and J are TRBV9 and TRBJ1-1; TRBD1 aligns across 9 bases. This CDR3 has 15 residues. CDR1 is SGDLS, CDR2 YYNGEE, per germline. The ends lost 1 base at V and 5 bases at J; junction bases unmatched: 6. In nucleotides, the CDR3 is TGTGCCAGCAGCGTAACGGGACAGGGATATACTGAAGCTTTCTTT. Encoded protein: CASSVTGQGYTEAFF.

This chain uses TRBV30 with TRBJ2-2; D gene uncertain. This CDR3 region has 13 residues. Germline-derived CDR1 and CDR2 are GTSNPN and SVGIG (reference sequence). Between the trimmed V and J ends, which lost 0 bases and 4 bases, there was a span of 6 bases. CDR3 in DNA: TGTGCCTGGAGTGTTAGTTTCACCGGGGAGCTGTTTTTT. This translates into CAWSVSFTGELFF.

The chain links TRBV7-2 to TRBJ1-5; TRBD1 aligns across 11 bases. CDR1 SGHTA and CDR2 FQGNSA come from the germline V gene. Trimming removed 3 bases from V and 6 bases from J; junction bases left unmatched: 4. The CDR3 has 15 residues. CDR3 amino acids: CASSFQGQGAQPQHF. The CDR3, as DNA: TGTGCCAGCAGCTTCCAAGGACAGGGGGCTCAGCCCCAGCATTTT.

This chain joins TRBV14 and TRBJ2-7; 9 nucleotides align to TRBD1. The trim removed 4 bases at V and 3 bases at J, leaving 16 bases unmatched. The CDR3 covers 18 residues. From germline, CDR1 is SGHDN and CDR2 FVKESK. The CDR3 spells CASSLGIPDRDRDYEQYF. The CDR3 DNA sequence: TGTGCCAGCAGCCTTGGTATCCCTGACCGGGACAGGGACTACGAGCAGTACTTC.

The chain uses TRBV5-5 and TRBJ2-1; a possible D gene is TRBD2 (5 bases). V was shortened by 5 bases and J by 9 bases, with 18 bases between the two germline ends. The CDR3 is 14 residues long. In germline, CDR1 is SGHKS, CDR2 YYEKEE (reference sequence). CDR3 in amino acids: CASSSSTTGIEQFF. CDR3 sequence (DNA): TGTGCCAGCAGTTCCTCAACAACGGGGATTGAGCAGTTCTTC.

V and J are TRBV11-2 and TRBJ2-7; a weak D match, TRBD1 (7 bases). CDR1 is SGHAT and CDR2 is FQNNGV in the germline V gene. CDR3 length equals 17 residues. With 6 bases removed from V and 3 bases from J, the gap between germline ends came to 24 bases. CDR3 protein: CASRPLRQGLGGYEQYF. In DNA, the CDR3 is TGTGCCAGCAGGCCCCTCAGACAGGGCTTGGGAGGCTACGAGCAGTACTTC.

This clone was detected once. The DNA for the CDR3 is TGTGCCAGCGGCGCTAGCGGTAGCACAGATACGCAGTATTTT. This encodes CASGASGSTDTQYF. The chain recombines TRBV27 with TRBJ2-3; 7 nucleotides line up with TRBD2. CDR3 length: 14 residues. The trim removed 8 bases at V and 0 bases at J, leaving 5 bases unmatched. Per the germline V gene, CDR1 is MNHEY and CDR2 is SMNVEV (reference sequence).

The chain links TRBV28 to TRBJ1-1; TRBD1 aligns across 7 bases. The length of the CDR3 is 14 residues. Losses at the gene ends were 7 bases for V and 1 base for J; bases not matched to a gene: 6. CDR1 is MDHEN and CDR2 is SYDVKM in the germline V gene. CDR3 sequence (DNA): TGTGCCAGCACCCCAGGACAGGCGAACACTGAAGCTTTCTTT. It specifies CASTPGQANTEAFF.

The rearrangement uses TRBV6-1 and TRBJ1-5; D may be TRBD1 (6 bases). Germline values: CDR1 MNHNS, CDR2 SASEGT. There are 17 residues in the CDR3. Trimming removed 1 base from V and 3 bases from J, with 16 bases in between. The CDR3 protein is CASSEGFLQGPNQPQHF. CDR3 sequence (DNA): TGTGCCAGCAGTGAAGGCTTTCTCCAGGGGCCCAATCAGCCCCAGCATTTT.

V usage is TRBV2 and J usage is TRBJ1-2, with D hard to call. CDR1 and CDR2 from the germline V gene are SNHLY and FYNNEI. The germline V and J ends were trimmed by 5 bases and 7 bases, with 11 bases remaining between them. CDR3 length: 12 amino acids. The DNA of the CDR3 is TGTGCCAGCAGTCCGGACTCGGGTGGCTACACCTTC. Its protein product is CASSPDSGGYTF. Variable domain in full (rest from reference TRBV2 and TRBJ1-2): EPEVTQTPSHQVTQMGQEVILRCVPISNHLYFYWYRQILGQKVEFLVSFYNNEISEKSEIFDDQFSVERPDGSNFTLKIRSTKLEDSAMYFCASSPDSGGYTFGSGTRLTVV.

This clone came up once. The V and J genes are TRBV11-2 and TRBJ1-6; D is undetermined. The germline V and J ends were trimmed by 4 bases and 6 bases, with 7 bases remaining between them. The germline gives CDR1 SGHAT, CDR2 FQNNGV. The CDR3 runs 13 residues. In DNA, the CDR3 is TGTGCCAGCAGCTCTAGTCCTAATTCACCCCTCCACTTT. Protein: CASSSSPNSPLHF.

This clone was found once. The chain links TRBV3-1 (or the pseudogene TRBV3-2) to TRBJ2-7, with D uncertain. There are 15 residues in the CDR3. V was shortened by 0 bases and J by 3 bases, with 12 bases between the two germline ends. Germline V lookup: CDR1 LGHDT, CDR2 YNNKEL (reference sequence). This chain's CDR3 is CASSQEVSPGYEQYF. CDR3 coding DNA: TGTGCCAGCAGCCAAGAGGTTAGCCCGGGCTACGAGCAGTACTTC.

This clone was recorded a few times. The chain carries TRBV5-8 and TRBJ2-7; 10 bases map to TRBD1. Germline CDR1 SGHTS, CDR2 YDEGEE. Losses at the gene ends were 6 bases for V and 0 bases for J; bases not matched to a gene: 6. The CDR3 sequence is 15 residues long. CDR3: CASKLWTGGSYEQYF. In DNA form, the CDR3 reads TGTGCCAGCAAGCTTTGGACAGGGGGCTCCTACGAGCAGTACTTC.

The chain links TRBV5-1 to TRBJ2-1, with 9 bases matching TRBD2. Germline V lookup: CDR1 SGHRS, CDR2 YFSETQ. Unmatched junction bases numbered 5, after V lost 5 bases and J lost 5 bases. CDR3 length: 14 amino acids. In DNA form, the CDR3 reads TGCGCCAGCAGGAGCAGCGGGAGGAACAATGAGCAGTTCTTC. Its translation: CASRSSGRNNEQFF.

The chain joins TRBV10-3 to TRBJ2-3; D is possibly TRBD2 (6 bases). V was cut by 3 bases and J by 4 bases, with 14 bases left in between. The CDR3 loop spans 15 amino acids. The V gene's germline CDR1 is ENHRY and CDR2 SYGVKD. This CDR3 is CAISEFGGDADTQYF. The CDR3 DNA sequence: TGTGCCATCAGTGAATTTGGCGGGGACGCAGATACGCAGTATTTT.

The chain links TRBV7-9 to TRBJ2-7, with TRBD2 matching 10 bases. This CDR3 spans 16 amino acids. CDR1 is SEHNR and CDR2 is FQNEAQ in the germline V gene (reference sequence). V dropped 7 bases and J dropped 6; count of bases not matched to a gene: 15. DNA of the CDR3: TGTGCCAGCATGGACAGGACTAGCGGCCGACCGGGCGAGCAGTACTTC. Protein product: CASMDRTSGRPGEQYF. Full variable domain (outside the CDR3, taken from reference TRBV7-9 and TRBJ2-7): DTGVSQNPRHKITKRGQNVTFRCDPISEHNRLYWYRQTLGQGPEFLTYFQNEAQLEKSRLLSDRFSAERPKGSFSTLEIQRTEQGDSAMYLCASMDRTSGRPGEQYFGPGTRLTVT.

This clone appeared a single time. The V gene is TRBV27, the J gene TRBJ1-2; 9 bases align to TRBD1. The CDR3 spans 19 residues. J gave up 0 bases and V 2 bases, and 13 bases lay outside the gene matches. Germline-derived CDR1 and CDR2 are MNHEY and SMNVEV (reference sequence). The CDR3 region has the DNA TGTGCCAGCAGTTTAAGGACCCCCGGGACAGGGAGAGCTAACTATGGCTACACCTTC. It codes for CASSLRTPGTGRANYGYTF.

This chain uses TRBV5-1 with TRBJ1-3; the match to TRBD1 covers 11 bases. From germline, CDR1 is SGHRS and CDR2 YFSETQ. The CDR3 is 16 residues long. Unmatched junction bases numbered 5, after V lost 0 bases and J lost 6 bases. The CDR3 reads CASSLDGQGAENTIYF. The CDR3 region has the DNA TGCGCCAGCAGCTTGGACGGACAGGGGGCCGAAAACACCATATATTTT.

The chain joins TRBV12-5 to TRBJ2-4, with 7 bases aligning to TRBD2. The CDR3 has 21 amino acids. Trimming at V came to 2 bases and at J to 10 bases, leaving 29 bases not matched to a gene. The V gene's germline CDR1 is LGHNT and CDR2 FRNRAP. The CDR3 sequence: CASGLTTTGGCGIASTQIQYF. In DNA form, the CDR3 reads TGTGCTAGTGGTTTGACCACAACCGGGGGGTGCGGGATAGCGAGTACCCAGATTCAGTACTTC.

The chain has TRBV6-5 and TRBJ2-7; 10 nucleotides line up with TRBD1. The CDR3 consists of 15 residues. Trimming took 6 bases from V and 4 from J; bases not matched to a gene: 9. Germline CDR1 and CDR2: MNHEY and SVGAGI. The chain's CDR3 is CASRVRQGAGYEQYF. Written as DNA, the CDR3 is TGTGCCAGCAGGGTTAGACAGGGGGCTGGATACGAGCAGTACTTC.

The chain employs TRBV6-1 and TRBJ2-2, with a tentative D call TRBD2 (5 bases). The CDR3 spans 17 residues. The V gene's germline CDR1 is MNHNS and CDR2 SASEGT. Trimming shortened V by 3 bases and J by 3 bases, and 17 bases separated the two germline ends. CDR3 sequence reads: CASSENGVQVDTGELFF. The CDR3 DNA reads TGTGCCAGCAGTGAGAACGGGGTGCAGGTGGACACCGGGGAGCTGTTTTTT.

As DNA, the CDR3 is TGTGCCGTCGATCGGGGAGGATTGAACACTGAAGCTTTCTTT. Protein product: CAVDRGGLNTEAFF. V and J are TRBV30 and TRBJ1-1; D unresolved. The V and J ends lost 8 bases and 0 bases respectively, with 16 bases between them. The CDR3 is 14 amino acids. The germline CDR1 and CDR2 sequences are GTSNPN and SVGIG (reference sequence).